Below are 11 T cell receptor beta chains sequenced from a single sample in a study of blood T cell repertoires in COVID-19. Assay: immunoSEQ multiplex PCR; the TCRdb copy retains only in-frame clones and omits some. In the table there are about 35,000 clones, 85% of which are singletons. The sequenced material came from peripheral blood. Receptor source: a man in his 60s with active or convalescent COVID-19.

The V call is TRBV2, the J call TRBJ2-7, with D maybe TRBD2 (5 bases). CDR3 size: 15 residues. Between the trimmed V and J ends, which lost 3 bases and 1 base, there was a span of 13 bases. CDR1 is SNHLY and CDR2 is FYNNEI in the germline V gene. The CDR3 sequence is CASSEIARISYEQYV. CDR3 nucleotide sequence: TGTGCCAGCAGTGAGATAGCGCGTATTTCCTACGAGCAGTACGTC.

The chain carries TRBV28 and TRBJ1-6; 8 bases map to TRBD1. This CDR3 has 14 residues. V lost 6 bases and J lost 9; bases outside the gene matches: 7. In germline, CDR1 is MDHEN, CDR2 SYDVKM. The CDR3 spells CASRAGTGASPLHF. The CDR3 bases are TGTGCCAGCAGAGCTGGGACAGGCGCTTCACCCCTCCACTTT.

The V call is TRBV11-3, the J call TRBJ2-3; 9 bases are shared with TRBD2. CDR1 is SGHNT and CDR2 is YENEEA in the germline V gene. The CDR3 covers 15 residues. The ends lost 5 bases at V and 4 bases at J; junction bases unmatched: 7. The CDR3 is CASSPRTSVPDTQYF. For the CDR3, the DNA is TGTGCCAGCAGCCCTAGGACTAGCGTGCCAGATACGCAGTATTTT.

V usage is TRBV27 and J usage is TRBJ2-2; 7 bases agree with TRBD1. Germline V gene sequence: CDR1 MNHEY, CDR2 SMNVEV (reference sequence). With 0 bases clipped from V and 7 bases from J, the junction kept 2 bases outside the gene matches. The CDR3 contains 14 residues. This CDR3 is CASSLSQGVGELFF. DNA of the CDR3: TGTGCCAGCAGTTTATCGCAGGGGGTCGGGGAGCTGTTTTTT.

This sequence joins TRBV21-1 and TRBJ2-7; the table's D gene call, TRBD1, was not cross checked with the DNA. TRBV21-1 is a pseudogene segment. The CDR3 is 15 amino acids. The CDR3 DNA reads as TGTGCCAGCAGCAAAGCTCCCGACAGTTACTACGAGCAGTACGTC. Protein product: CASSKAPDSYYEQYV.

This sequence joins TRBV19 and TRBJ2-5; 8 bases are a match to TRBD1. Germline V CDR1 and CDR2: LNHDA, SQIVND (reference sequence). J lost 1 base, V lost 5 bases, and 9 bases had no gene match. The CDR3 covers 16 residues. The CDR3 sequence is CASSADRGLVQETQYF. CDR3 nucleotides: TGTGCCAGTAGTGCAGACAGGGGCCTCGTCCAAGAGACCCAGTACTTC.

V usage is TRBV25-1 and J usage is TRBJ1-1; 10 nucleotides match TRBD1. With 2 bases clipped from V and 6 bases from J, the junction kept 9 bases outside the gene matches. Looked up from germline, CDR1 is MGHDK and CDR2 is SYGVNS. The CDR3 runs 16 residues. CDR3: CASSETLGQGGPEAFF. Written as DNA, the CDR3 is TGTGCCAGCAGTGAAACCCTTGGACAGGGGGGACCTGAAGCTTTCTTT. Complete variable domain (other parts from reference TRBV25-1 and TRBJ1-1): EADIYQTPRYLVIGTGKKITLECSQTMGHDKMYWYQQDPGMELHLIHYSYGVNSTEKGDLSSESTVSRIRTEHFPLTLESARPSHTSQYLCASSETLGQGGPEAFFGQGTRLTVV.

In this sample, this clone turned up once. This chain links TRBV5-1 with TRBJ2-1, with D maybe TRBD1 (5 bases). This CDR3 comprises 14 residues. The V gene's germline CDR1 is SGHRS and CDR2 YFSETQ. V lost 1 base, J lost 1 base, and 6 bases lay in between. In DNA, the CDR3 is TGCGCCAGCAGCTTGCAGGGTTCCTACAATGAGCAGTTCTTC. Residues: CASSLQGSYNEQFF.

The count of this clone is one. The gene calls are TRBV9 and TRBJ1-4; possibly TRBD1 for D (5 bases). CDR1 SGDLS and CDR2 YYNGEE come from the germline V gene. The CDR3 runs to 17 residues. V was clipped by 0 bases and J by 7 bases, with 19 bases between them. The CDR3 coding sequence is TGTGCCAGCAGCGTAGGCTCCGGTTCGGGGGTTGGTGAAAAACTGTTTTTT. It is translated as CASSVGSGSGVGEKLFF.

V usage is TRBV2 and J usage is TRBJ1-6; perhaps TRBD1 as D (5 bases). This CDR3 has 16 amino acids. The V and J ends lost 3 bases and 14 bases respectively, with 23 bases between them. Per germline, CDR1 SNHLY and CDR2 FYNNEI. The CDR3 nucleotides are TGTGCCAGCAGTGATAAGGGGCGCAGGGCAGAATCCACCCTCCACTTT. Translation gives CASSDKGRRAESTLHF.

The CDR3 here is CASSRRQSGKAFF. The CDR3 DNA is TGTGCCAGCAGCCGGCGTCAATCGGGGAAGGCTTTCTTT. The genes are TRBV3-1 (or the pseudogene TRBV3-2) and TRBJ1-1; no clear D. Trimming took off 4 bases at V and 11 bases at J, with 17 bases between the two ends. Germline V CDR1 and CDR2: LGHDT, YNNKEL (reference sequence). This CDR3 contains 13 residues.